This TCR beta chain was retrieved from a study of response to subunit inactivated influenza vaccine. CDR1 and CDR2 from the germline V gene are SNHLY and FYNNEI. CDR3 size: 14 residues. Trimming took 5 bases from V and 14 from J; bases not matched to a gene: 14. Only a few counts were recorded for this clonotype. From the RT-PCR reads, TCRdb called clonotypes with MiXCR, one entry per CDR3 protein. The sample consists of 700,000 to 900,000 distinct CDR3 sequences, roughly 20% of them appearing once. Source: PBMCs from blood, taken 5 days after vaccination. This TCR was sampled from a man aged 50-60 years who received an inactivated influenza vaccine. J is TRBJ1-5 and V is TRBV2; TRBD1 agrees at 8 bases. CDR3 loop: CASSYGTGQSGKHF. The CDR3 DNA sequence: TGTGCCAGCAGTTACGGGACAGGACAATCCGGGAAGCATTTT.